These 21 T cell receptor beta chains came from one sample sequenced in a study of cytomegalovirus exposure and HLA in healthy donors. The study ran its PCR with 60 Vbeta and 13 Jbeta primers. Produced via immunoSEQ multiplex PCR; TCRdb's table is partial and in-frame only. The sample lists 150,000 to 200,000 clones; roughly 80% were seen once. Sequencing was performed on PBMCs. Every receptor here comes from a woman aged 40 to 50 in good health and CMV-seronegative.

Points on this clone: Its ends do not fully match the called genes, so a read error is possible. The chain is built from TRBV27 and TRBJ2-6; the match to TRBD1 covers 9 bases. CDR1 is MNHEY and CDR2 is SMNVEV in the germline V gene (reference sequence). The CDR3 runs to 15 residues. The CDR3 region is CASRDRGSGANGLTF. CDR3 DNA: TGTGCCAGCAGGGACAGGGGTTCTGGGGCCAACGGCCTGACTTTC.

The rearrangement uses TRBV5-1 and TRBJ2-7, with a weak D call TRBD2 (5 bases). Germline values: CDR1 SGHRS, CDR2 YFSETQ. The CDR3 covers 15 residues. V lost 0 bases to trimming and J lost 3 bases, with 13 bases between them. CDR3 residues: CASSLAEGSSYEQYF. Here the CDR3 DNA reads TGCGCCAGCAGCTTGGCCGAGGGTTCTAGCTACGAGCAGTACTTC.

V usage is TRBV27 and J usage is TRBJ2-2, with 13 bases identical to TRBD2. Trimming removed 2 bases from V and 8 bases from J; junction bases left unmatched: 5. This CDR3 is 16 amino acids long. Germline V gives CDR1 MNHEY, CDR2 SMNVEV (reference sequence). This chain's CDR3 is CASSLRLAGGRGELFF. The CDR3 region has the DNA TGTGCCAGCAGTTTAAGACTAGCGGGAGGAAGGGGGGAGCTGTTTTTT.

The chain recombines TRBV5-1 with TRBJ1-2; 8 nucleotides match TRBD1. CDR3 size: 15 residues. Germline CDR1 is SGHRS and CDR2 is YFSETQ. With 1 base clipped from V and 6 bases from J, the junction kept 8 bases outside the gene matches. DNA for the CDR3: TGCGCCAGCAGCTTGTTGACAGGGGATGTCGATGGCTACACCTTC. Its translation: CASSLLTGDVDGYTF.

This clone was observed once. CDR3 sequence reads: CASSASDRIIAFF. The CDR3 nucleotides are TGTGCCAGTAGTGCTTCGGACAGGATAATTGCTTTCTTT. This chain links TRBV19 with TRBJ1-1; 7 nucleotides agree with TRBD1. The length of the CDR3 is 13 residues. V dropped 5 bases and J dropped 11; count of bases not matched to a gene: 11. In germline, CDR1 is LNHDA, CDR2 SQIVND (reference sequence).

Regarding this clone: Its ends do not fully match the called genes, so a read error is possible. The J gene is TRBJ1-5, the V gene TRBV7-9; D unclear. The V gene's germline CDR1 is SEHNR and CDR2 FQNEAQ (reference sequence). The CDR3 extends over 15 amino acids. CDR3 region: CSSSFGPYSNQPQHF. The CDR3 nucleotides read TGTTCCAGCAGCTTCGGTCCGTATAGCAATCAGCCCCAGCATTTT.

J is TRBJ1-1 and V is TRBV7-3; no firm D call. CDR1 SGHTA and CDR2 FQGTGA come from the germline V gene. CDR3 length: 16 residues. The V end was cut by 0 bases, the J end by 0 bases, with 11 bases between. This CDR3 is CASSLTRRLLNTEAFF. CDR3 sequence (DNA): TGTGCCAGCAGCTTAACCCGTAGACTACTGAACACTGAAGCTTTCTTT.

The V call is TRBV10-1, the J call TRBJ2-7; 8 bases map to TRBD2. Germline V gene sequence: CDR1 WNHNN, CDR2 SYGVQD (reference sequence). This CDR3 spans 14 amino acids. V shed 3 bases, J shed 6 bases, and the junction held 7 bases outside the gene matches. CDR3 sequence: CASSDPGGPGEQYF. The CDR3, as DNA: TGCGCCAGCAGTGATCCGGGGGGGCCGGGCGAGCAGTACTTC.

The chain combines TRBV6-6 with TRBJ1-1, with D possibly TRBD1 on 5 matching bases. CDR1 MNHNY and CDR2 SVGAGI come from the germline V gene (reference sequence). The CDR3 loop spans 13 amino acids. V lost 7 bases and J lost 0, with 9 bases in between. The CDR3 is CASNQGLNTEAFF. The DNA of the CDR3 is TGTGCCAGCAACCAGGGTTTGAACACTGAAGCTTTCTTT.

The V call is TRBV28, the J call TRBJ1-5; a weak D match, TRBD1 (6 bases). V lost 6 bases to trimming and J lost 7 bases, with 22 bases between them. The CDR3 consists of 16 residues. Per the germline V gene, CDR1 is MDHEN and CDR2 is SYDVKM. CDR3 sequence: CASRWGQGGITQPQHF. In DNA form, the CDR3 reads TGTGCCAGCAGATGGGGGCAGGGAGGGATAACGCAGCCCCAGCATTTT.

CDR3 bases: TGTGCCAGTAGTACCCCCGAGACAGGGCTCGGTTGGGGGAATCAGCCCCAGCATTTT. It specifies CASSTPETGLGWGNQPQHF. This chain uses TRBV19 with TRBJ1-5; 7 bases line up with TRBD1. Trimming took 4 bases from V and 4 from J; bases not matched to a gene: 19. Germline CDR1 reads LNHDA; CDR2 reads SQIVND (reference sequence). The CDR3 contains 19 residues.

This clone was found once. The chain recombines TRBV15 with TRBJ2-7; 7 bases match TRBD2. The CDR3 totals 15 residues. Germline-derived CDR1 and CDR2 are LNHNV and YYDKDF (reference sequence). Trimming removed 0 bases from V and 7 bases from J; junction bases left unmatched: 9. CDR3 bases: TGTGCCACCAGCAGAGATGTCGGGCGGGGACTAGAGCAGTACTTC. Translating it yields CATSRDVGRGLEQYF.

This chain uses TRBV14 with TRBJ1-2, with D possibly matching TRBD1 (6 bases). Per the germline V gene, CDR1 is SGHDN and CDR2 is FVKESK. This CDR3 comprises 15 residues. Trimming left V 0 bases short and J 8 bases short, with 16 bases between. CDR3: CASSQDSTGSIGYTF. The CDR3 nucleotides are TGTGCCAGCAGCCAAGACTCCACAGGGTCCATAGGCTACACCTTC.

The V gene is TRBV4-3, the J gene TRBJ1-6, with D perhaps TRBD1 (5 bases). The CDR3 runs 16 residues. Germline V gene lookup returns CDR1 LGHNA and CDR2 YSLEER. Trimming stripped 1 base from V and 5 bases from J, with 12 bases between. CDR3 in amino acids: CASSQGADSHNSPLHF. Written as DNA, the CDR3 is TGCGCCAGCAGCCAAGGCGCAGACAGTCATAATTCACCCCTCCACTTT.

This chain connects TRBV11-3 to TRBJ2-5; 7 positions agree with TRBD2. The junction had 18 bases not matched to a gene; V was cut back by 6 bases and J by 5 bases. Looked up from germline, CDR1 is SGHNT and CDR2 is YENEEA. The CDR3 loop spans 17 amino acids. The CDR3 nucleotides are TGTGCCAGCAGGCTTTGGGCGGGAGAGCCCGAAGCTGAGACCCAGTACTTC. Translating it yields CASRLWAGEPEAETQYF.

Written as DNA, the CDR3 is TGCGCCAGCAGCGGGGCTGGGGACAGGGGTGGATCACCCCTCCACTTT. Amino acid sequence: CASSGAGDRGGSPLHF. The chain has TRBV4-3 and TRBJ1-6; 10 nucleotides line up with TRBD1. CDR3 length: 16 amino acids. J gave up 10 bases and V 5 bases, and 11 bases lay outside the gene matches. CDR1 is LGHNA and CDR2 is YSLEER in the germline V gene.

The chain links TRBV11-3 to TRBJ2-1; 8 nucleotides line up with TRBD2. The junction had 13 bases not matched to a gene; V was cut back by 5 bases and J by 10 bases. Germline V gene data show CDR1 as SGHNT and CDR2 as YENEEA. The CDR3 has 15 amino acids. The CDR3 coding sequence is TGTGCCAGCAGCGACGGGGGGGGCAATTTCGGAGAGCAGTTCTTC. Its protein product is CASSDGGGNFGEQFF.

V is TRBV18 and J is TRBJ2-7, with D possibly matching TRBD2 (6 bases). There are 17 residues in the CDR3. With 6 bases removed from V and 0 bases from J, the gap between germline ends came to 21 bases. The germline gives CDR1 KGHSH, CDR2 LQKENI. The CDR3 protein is CASSLPVGSRSSYEQYF. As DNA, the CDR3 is TGTGCCAGCTCGCTTCCCGTCGGGAGTCGAAGCTCCTACGAGCAGTACTTC. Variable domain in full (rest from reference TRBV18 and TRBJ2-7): NAGVMQNPRHLVRRRGQEARLRCSPMKGHSHVYWYRQLPEEGLKFMVYLQKENIIDESGMPKERFSAEFPKEGPSILRIQQVVRGDSAAYFCASSLPVGSRSSYEQYFGPGTRLTVT.

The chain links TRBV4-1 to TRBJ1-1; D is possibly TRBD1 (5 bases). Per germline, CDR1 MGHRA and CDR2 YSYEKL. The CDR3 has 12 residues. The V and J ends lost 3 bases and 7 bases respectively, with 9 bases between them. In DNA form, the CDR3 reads TGCGCCAGCAGCCAGCAAAGGGGTGAAGCTTTCTTT. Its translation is CASSQQRGEAFF.

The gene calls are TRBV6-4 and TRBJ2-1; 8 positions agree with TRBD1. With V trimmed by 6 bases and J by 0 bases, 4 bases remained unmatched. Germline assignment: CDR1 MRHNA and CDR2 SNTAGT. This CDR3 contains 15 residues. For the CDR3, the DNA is TGTGCCAGCAGCCTCCAGGGGGCCTCCTACAATGAGCAGTTCTTC. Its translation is CASSLQGASYNEQFF.

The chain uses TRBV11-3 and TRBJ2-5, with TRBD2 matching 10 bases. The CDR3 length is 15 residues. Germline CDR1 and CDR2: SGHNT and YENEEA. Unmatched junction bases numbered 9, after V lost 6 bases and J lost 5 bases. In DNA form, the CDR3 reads TGTGCCAGCAGGCAAGCGGGGGGGCGAGGGGAGACCCAGTACTTC. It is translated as CASRQAGGRGETQYF.